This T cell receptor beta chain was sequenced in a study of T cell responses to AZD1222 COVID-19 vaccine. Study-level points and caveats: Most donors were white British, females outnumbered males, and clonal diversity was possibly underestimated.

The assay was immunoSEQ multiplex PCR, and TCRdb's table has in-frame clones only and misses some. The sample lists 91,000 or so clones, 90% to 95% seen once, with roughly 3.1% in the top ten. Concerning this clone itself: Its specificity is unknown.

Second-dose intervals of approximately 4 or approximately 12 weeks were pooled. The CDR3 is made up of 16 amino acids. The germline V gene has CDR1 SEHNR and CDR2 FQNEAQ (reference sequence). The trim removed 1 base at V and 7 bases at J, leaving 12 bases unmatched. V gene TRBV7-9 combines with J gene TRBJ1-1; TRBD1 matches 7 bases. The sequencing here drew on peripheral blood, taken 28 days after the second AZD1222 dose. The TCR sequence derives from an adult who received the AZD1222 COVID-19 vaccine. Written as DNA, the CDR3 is TGTGCCAGCAGCTTAGATTGGGGGGGACAGATAAATGAAGCTTTCTTT. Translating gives CASSLDWGGQINEAFF.